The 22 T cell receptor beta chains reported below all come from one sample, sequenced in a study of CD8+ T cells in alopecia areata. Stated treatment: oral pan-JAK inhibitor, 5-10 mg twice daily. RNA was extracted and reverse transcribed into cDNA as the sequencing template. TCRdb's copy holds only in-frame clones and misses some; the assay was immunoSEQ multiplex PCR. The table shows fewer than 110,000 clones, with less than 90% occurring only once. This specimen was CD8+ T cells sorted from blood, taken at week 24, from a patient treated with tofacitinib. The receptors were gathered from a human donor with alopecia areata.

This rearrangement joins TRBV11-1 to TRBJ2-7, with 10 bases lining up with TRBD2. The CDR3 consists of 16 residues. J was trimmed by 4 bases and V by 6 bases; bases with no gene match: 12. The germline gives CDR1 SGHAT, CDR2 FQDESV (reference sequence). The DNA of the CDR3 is TGTGCCAGCAGTCCCTCGCCGGGACTAGCGTCTTACGAGCAGTACTTC. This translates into CASSPSPGLASYEQYF. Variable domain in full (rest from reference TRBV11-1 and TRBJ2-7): EAEVAQSPRYKITEKSQAVAFWCDPISGHATLYWYRQILGQGPELLVQFQDESVVDDSQLPKDRFSAERLKGVDSTLKIQPAELGDSAMYLCASSPSPGLASYEQYFGPGTRLTVT.

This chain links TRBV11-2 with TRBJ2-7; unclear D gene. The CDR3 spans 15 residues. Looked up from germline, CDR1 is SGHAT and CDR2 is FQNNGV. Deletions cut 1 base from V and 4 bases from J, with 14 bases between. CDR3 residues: CASSLGAGPNYEQYF. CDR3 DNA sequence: TGTGCCAGCAGCTTAGGGGCTGGACCTAATTACGAGCAGTACTTC.

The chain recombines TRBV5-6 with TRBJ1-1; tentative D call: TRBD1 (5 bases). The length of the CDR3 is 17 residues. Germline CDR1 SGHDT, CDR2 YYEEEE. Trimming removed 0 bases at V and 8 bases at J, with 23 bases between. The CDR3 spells CASSLGLPGLKLWEAFF. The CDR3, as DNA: TGTGCCAGCAGCTTGGGCCTCCCAGGGTTAAAGCTTTGGGAAGCTTTCTTT.

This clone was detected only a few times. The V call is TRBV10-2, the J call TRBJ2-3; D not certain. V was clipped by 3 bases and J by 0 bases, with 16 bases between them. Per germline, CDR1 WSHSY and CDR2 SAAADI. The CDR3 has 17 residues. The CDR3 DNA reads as TGCGCCAGCAGTGAAAATTACCCCCTCACTAGCACAGATACGCAGTATTTT. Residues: CASSENYPLTSTDTQYF.

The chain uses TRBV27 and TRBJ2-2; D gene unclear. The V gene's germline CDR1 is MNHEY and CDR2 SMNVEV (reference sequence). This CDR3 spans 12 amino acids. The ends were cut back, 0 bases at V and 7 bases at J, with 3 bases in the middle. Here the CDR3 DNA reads TGTGCCAGCAGTTTATCTGTCGGGGAGCTGTTTTTT. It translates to CASSLSVGELFF.

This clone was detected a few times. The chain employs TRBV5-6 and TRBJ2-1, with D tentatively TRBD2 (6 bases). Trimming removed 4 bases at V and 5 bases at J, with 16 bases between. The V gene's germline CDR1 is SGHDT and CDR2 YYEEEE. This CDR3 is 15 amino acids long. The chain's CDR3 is CASSAPGVRDNEQFF. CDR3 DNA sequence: TGTGCCAGCAGCGCCCCGGGAGTGAGAGACAATGAGCAGTTCTTC.

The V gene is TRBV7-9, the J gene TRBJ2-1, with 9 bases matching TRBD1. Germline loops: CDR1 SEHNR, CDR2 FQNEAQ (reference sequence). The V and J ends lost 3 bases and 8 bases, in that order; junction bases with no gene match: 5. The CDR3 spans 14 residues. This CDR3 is CASSFRDRDHEQFF. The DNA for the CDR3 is TGTGCCAGCAGCTTCCGGGACAGGGATCATGAGCAGTTCTTC. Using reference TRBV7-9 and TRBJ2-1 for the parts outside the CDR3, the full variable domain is DTGVSQNPRHKITKRGQNVTFRCDPISEHNRLYWYRQTLGQGPEFLTYFQNEAQLEKSRLLSDRFSAERPKGSFSTLEIQRTEQGDSAMYLCASSFRDRDHEQFFGPGTRLTVL.

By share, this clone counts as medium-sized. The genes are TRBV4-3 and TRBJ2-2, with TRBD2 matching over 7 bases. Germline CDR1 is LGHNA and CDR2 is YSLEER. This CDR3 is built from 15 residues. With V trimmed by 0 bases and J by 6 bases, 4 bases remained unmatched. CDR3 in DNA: TGCGCCAGCAGCCAAGATTATGCGGGGGCCGGGGAGCTGTTTTTT. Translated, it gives CASSQDYAGAGELFF.

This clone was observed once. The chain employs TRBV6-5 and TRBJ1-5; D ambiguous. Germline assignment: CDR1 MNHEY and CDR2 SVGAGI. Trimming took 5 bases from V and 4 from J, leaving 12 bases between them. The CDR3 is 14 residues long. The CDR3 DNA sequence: TGTGCCAGCAGTCCCTCGACGGTAAATCAGCCCCAGCATTTT. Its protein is CASSPSTVNQPQHF.

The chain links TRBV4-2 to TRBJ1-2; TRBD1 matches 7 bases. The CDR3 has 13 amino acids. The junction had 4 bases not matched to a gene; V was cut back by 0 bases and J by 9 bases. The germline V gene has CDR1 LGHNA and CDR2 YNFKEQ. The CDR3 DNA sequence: TGTGCCAGCAGCCAAGAACAGGGGAATAGCTACACCTTC. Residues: CASSQEQGNSYTF.

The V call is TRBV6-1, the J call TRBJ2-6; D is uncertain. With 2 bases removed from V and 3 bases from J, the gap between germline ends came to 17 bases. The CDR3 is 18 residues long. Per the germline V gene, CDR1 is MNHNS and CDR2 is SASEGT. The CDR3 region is CASSELAADSGGANVLTF. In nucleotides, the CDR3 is TGTGCCAGCAGTGAATTGGCAGCCGACTCTGGTGGGGCCAACGTCCTGACTTTC.

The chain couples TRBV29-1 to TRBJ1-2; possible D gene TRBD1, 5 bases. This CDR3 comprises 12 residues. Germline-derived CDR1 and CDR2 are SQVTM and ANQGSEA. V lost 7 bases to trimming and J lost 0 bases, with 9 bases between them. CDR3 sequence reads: CSAEGTNYGYTF. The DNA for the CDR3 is TGCAGCGCAGAGGGGACTAACTATGGCTACACCTTC.

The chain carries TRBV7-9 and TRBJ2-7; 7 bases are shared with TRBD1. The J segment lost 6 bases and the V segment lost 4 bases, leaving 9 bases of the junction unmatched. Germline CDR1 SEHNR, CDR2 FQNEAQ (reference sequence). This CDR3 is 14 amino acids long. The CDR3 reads CASSSRQGLVEQYF. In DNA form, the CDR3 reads TGTGCCAGCAGCTCCCGACAGGGCCTCGTCGAGCAGTACTTC.

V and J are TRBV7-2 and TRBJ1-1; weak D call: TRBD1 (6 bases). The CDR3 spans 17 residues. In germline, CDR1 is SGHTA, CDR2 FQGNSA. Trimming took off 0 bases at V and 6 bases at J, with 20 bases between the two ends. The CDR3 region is CASSLAEGDNIESEAFF. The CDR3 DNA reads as TGTGCCAGCAGCTTAGCGGAAGGGGACAACATCGAATCTGAAGCTTTCTTT.

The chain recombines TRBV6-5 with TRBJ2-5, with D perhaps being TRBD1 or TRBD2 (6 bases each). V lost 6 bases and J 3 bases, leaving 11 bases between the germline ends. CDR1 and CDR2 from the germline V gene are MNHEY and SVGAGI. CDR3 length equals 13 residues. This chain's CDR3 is CASRPGEEETQYF. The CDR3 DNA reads TGTGCCAGCAGACCAGGGGAGGAAGAGACCCAGTACTTC.

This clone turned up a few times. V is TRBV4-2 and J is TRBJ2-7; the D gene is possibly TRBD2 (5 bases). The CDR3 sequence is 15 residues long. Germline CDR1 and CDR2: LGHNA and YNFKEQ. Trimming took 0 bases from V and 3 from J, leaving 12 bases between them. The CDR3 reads CASSQEGAGVYEQYF. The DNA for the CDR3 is TGTGCCAGCAGCCAAGAGGGAGCCGGGGTCTACGAGCAGTACTTC.

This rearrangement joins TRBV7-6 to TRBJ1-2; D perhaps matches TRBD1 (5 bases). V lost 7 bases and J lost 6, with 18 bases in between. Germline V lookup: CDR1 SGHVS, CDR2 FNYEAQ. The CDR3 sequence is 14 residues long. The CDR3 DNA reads TGTGCCAGCACCCTAGAGTCGGGGGGGGATGGCTACACCTTC. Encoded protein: CASTLESGGDGYTF.

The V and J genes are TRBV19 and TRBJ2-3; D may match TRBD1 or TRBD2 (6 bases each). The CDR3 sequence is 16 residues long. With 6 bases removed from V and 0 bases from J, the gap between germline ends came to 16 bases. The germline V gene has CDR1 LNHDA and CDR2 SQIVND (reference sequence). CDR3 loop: CASSLRTGTSTDTQYF. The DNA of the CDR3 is TGTGCCAGTAGCCTCAGAACAGGGACTAGCACAGATACGCAGTATTTT.

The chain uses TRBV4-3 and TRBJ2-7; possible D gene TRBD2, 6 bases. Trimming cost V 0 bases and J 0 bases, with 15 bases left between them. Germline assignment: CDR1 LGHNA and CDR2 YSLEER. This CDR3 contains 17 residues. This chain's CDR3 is CASSQEKTGTFSYEQYF. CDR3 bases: TGCGCCAGCAGCCAAGAAAAAACTGGGACTTTCTCCTACGAGCAGTACTTC.

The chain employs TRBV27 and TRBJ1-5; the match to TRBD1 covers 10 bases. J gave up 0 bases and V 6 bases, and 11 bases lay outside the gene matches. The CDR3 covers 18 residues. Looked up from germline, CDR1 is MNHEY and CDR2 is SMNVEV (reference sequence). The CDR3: CASSLRGTGDFSNQPQHF. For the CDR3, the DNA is TGTGCCAGCAGCCTGAGGGGGACAGGGGATTTTAGCAATCAGCCCCAGCATTTT.

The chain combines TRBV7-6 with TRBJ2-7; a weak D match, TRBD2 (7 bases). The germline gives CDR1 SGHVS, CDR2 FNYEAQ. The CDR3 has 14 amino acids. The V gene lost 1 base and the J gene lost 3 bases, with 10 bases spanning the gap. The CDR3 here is CASSLEGEGYEQYF. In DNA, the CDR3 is TGTGCCAGCAGCTTAGAGGGGGAGGGCTACGAGCAGTACTTC.

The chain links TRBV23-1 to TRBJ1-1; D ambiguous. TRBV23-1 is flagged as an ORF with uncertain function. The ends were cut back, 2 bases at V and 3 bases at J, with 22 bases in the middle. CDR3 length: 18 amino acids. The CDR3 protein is CASSQRTGDMYMDTEAFF. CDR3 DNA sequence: TGCGCCAGCAGTCAAAGAACCGGGGATATGTATATGGACACTGAAGCTTTCTTT.